The clone carrying this T cell receptor (beta chain) appeared once. Enrolled through a virtual design, the participants were between 18 and 89 years of age and came from 24 US areas. Germline V CDR1 and CDR2: SEHNR, FQNEAQ (reference sequence). The CDR3 has 15 amino acids. V trimming: 3 bases; J trimming: 1 base; junction bases outside the gene matches: 6. Authors' data handling: Reference gene primer amplification gave estimated nucleated cell counts. Here immunoSEQ multiplex PCR was the method, and the copy in TCRdb shows in-frame clones only, minus some. V and J calls and clone size follow that table, whereas D and trimming were derived from the DNA. The sample shows 150,000 to 250,000 clones, 82% of them seen only once. These data belong to a study of blood T cell repertoires in COVID-19.

Sample: PBMCs or T cells enriched from blood (not recorded which). The V call is TRBV7-9, the J call TRBJ2-7, with TRBD2 identical over 7 bases. The receptor was derived from a man aged 35 to 55 who had recovered from COVID-19. CDR3 nucleotide sequence: TGTGCCAGCAGCTTCGGCGGGAGAGGGTCCTACGAGCAGTACTTC. This codes for CASSFGGRGSYEQYF.